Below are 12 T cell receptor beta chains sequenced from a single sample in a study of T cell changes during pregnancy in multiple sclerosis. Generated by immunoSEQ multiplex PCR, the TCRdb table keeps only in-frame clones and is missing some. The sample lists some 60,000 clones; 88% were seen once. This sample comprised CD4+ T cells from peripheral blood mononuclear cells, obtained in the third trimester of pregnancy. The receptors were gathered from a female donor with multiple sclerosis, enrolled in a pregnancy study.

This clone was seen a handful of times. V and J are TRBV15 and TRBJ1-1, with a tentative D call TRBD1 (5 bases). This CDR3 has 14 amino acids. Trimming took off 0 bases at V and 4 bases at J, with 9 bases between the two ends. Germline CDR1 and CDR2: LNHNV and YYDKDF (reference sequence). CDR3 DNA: TGTGCCACCAGCAGAGAGGGGGAGGTCACTGAAGCTTTCTTT. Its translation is CATSREGEVTEAFF.

The CDR3 DNA reads TGTGCCAGTAGTACCTCCAGCGGACAGGGGAAGGGGCAAGAGACCCAGTACTTC. Translated: CASSTSSGQGKGQETQYF. The chain recombines TRBV19 with TRBJ2-5; 9 bases fit TRBD1. Germline V gives CDR1 LNHDA, CDR2 SQIVND (reference sequence). The CDR3 runs to 18 residues. After removal of 4 bases from V and 2 bases from J, the junction contained 14 bases not matched to a gene.

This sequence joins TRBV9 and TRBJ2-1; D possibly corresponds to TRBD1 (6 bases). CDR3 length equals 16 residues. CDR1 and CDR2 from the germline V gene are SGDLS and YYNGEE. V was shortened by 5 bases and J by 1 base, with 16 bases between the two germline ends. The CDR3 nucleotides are TGTGCCAGCAGAGATTCCGACAGGCAGTCCTACAATGAGCAGTTCTTC. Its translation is CASRDSDRQSYNEQFF.

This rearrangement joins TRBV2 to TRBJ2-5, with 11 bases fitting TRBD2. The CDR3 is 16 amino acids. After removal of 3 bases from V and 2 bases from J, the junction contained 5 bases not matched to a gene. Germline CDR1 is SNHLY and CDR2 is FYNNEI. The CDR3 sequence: CASSDLGLAVQETQYF. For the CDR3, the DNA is TGTGCCAGCAGTGACCTGGGACTAGCGGTACAAGAGACCCAGTACTTC.

CDR3: CASILTGTAYGYTF. DNA for the CDR3: TGTGCCAGCATCCTGACCGGGACAGCTTATGGCTACACCTTC. The chain combines TRBV5-6 with TRBJ1-2; 7 nucleotides line up with TRBD1. The V gene's germline CDR1 is SGHDT and CDR2 YYEEEE. The CDR3 is 14 amino acids. V shed 6 bases and J 5 bases; nucleotides not matched to a gene: 10.

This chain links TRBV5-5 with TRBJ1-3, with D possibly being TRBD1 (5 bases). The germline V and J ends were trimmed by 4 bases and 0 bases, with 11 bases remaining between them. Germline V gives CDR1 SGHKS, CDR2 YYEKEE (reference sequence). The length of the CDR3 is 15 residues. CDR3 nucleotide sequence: TGTGCCAGCAGCCGAACAGGAAGCTCTGGAAACACCATATATTTT. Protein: CASSRTGSSGNTIYF.

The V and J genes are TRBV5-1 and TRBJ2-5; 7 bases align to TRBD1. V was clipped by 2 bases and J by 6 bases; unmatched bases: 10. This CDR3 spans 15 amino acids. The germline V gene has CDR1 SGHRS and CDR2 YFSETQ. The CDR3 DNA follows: TGCGCCAGCAGCTTAGGACAGGCGCCCCGGCAGACCCAGTACTTC. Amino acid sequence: CASSLGQAPRQTQYF.

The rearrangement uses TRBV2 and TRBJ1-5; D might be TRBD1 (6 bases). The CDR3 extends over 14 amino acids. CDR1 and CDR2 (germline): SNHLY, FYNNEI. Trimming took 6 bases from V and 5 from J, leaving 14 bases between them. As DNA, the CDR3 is TGTGCCAGCAGGGCCGGGACATCAGATCAGCCCCAGCATTTT. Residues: CASRAGTSDQPQHF.

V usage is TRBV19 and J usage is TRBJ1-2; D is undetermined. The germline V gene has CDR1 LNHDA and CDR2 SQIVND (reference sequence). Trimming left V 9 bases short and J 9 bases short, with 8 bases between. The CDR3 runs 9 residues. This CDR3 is CASGSRYTF. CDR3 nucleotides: TGTGCCAGCGGGAGTCGCTACACCTTC.

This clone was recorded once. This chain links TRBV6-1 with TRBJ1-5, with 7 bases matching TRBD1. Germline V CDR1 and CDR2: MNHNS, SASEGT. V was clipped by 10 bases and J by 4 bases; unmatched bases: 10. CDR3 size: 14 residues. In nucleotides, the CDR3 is TGTGCCATCTCGGGACAGCCTGAAAATCAGCCCCAGCATTTT. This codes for CAISGQPENQPQHF.

Written as DNA, the CDR3 is TGTGCCAGCAGACAAGGGGGGGCGGCCGGAAACACCATATATTTT. Translated, it gives CASRQGGAAGNTIYF. The chain carries TRBV7-2 and TRBJ1-3; weak D call: TRBD1 (6 bases). Per the germline V gene, CDR1 is SGHTA and CDR2 is FQGNSA. V was shortened by 6 bases and J by 4 bases, with 16 bases between the two germline ends. The CDR3 loop spans 15 amino acids. Using reference TRBV7-2 and TRBJ1-3 for the parts outside the CDR3, the full variable domain is GAGVSQSPSNKVTEKGKDVELRCDPISGHTALYWYRQSLGQGLEFLIYFQGNSAPDKSGLPSDRFSAERTGGSVSTLTIQRTQQEDSAVYLCASRQGGAAGNTIYFGEGSWLTVV.

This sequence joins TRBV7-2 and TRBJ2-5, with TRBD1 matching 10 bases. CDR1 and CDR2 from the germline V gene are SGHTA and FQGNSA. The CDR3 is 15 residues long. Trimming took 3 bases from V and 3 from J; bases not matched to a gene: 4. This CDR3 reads CASSLAGTGEETQYF. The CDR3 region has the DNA TGTGCCAGCAGCTTGGCCGGGACAGGGGAAGAGACCCAGTACTTC.